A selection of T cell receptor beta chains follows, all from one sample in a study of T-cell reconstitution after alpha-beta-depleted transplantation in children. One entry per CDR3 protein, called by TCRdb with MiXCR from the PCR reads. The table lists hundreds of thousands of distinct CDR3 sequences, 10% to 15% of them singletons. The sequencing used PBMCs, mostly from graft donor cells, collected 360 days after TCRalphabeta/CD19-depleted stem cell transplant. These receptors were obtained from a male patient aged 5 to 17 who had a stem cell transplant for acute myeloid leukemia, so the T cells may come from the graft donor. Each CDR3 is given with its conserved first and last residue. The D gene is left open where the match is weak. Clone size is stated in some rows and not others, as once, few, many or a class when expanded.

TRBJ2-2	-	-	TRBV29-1	CSVSSWGANTGELFF	TGCAGCGTTTCTTCCTGGGGGGCGAACACCGGGGAGCTGTTTTTT
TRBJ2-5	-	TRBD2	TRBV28	CASSFSLAGGPKETQYF	TGTGCCAGCAGTTTCTCCTTAGCGGGAGGGCCGAAGGAGACCCAGTACTTC
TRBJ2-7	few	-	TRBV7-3	CASSLTGDRRKKLGEQYF	TGTGCCAGCAGCTTAACGGGAGACCGGCGGAAAAAACTGGGCGAGCAGTACTTC
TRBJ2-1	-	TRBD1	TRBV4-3	CASSQIRNPGTGGMNEQFF	TGCGCCAGCAGCCAAATACGAAACCCCGGGACAGGGGGAATGAATGAGCAGTTCTTC
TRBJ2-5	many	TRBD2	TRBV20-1	CSVHFGGWETQYF	TGCAGTGTCCATTTCGGGGGGTGGGAGACCCAGTACTTC
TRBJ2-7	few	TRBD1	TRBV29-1	CSVDIGTGPYEQYF	TGCAGCGTAGATATCGGGACAGGACCTTACGAGCAGTACTTC
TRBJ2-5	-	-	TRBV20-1	CSANRGGRETQYF	TGCAGTGCGAACAGGGGGGGAAGGGAGACCCAGTACTTC
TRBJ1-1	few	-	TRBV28	CASRLGGRDTEAFF	TGTGCCAGCAGACTGGGGGGGAGGGACACTGAAGCTTTCTTT
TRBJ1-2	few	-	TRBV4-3	CASSQLWWKSYGYTF	TGCGCCAGCAGCCAACTTTGGTGGAAAAGCTATGGCTACACCTTC
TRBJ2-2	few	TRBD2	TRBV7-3	CASSNTGTSTGELFF	TGTGCCAGCAGCAACACCGGGACTAGCACCGGGGAGCTGTTTTTT
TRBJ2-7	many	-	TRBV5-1	CASSWDSYPIPYEQYF	TGCGCCAGCAGCTGGGATTCCTATCCTATCCCCTACGAGCAGTACTTC
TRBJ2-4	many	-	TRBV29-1	CSVDRLLAKNIQYF	TGCAGCGTTGATAGGCTACTAGCCAAAAACATTCAGTACTTC
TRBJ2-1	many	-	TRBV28	CASSLRQSLYVGNEQFF	TGTGCCAGCAGTTTACGCCAGTCCCTCTACGTCGGCAATGAGCAGTTCTTC
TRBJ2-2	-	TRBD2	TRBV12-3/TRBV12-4	CASSLGLAGAWGTGELFF	TGTGCCAGCAGTCTGGGACTAGCGGGAGCATGGGGCACCGGGGAGCTGTTTTTT
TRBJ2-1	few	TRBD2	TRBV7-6	CASSYLAGLGNEQFF	TGTGCCAGCAGCTACCTAGCGGGATTGGGTAATGAGCAGTTCTTC
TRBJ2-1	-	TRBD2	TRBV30	CAWRAVSGRGNEQFF	TGTGCCTGGAGGGCGGTTAGCGGGAGGGGAAATGAGCAGTTCTTC
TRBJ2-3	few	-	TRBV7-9	CASSLATGDTDTQYF	TGTGCCAGCAGCTTGGCAACAGGAGACACAGATACGCAGTATTTT
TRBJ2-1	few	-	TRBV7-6	CASSLVASGRNYNEQFF	TGTGCCAGCAGCTTAGTCGCAAGCGGGCGCAACTACAATGAGCAGTTCTTC
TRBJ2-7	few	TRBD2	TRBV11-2	CASSLVGTSGRAVGEQYF	TGTGCCAGCAGCTTAGTCGGGACTAGCGGGAGGGCCGTGGGAGAGCAGTACTTC
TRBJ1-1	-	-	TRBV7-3	CASSSGVGTEAFF	TGTGCCAGCAGCTCAGGAGTGGGGACTGAAGCTTTCTTT
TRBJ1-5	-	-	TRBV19	CASSIVSAGPDQPQHF	TGTGCCAGTAGTATAGTGTCGGCAGGGCCGGATCAGCCCCAGCATTTT